This is a list of T cell receptor beta chains from one sample in a study of shared clonotypes between healthy human individuals. Repertoires were generated with immunoSEQ multiplex PCR, while TCRdb's copy carries only in-frame clones and drops some. The top ten hold 24% of the sample, which has some 800,000 clones, 85% to 95% seen once. Material for sequencing was naive CD8+ T cells sorted from blood. The receptors were sampled from a man aged 25-45 years in good health. CDR3s include the opening cysteine and the closing phenylalanine or tryptophan. D genes are given only for firm matches. The listing skips clone size in some rows; elsewhere it reads once, few, many or a size class.

j_call clone_size v_call d_call cdr3_aa cdr3_nt
TRBJ2-7 few TRBV6-6 NA CASSPVGGQEQYF TGTGCCAGCAGTCCGGTGGGAGGTCAAGAGCAGTACTTC
TRBJ2-3 once TRBV25-1 NA CASARGDTQYF TGTGCCAGCGCCAGGGGAGATACGCAGTATTTT
TRBJ2-7 once TRBV19 NA CASSIRDSYEQYF TGTGCCAGTAGTATCCGGGACTCCTACGAGCAGTACTTC
TRBJ2-3 NA TRBV28 NA CASSLGAAYSTDTQYF TGTGCCAGCAGTTTAGGGGCAGCCTATAGCACAGATACGCAGTATTTT
TRBJ2-7 NA TRBV19 TRBD1 CASSAGQGSYEQYF TGTGCCAGTAGTGCCGGACAGGGGTCCTACGAGCAGTACTTC
TRBJ1-5 NA TRBV19 NA CASSMLTETNQPQHF TGTGCCAGTAGTATGCTGACAGAGACCAATCAGCCCCAGCATTTT
TRBJ1-1 NA TRBV6-5 NA CASSPLVGPLGEAFF TGTGCCAGCAGTCCCCTGGTGGGGCCCTTGGGTGAAGCTTTCTTT
TRBJ2-7 NA TRBV29-1 NA CSALIADAYEQYF TGCAGCGCCCTAATAGCAGACGCCTACGAGCAGTACTTC
TRBJ2-7 NA TRBV4-3 NA CASSPILSGSSYEQYF TGCGCCAGCAGCCCGATTCTTAGCGGTAGCTCCTACGAGCAGTACTTC
TRBJ2-7 NA TRBV14 NA CASSRRDAYEQYF TGTGCCAGCAGCCGCCGGGATGCCTACGAGCAGTACTTC
TRBJ1-4 NA TRBV2 TRBD1 CASVRQGVFEKLFF TGTGCCAGCGTCCGACAGGGGGTTTTTGAAAAACTGTTTTTT
TRBJ2-3 NA TRBV28 TRBD2 CASPGTSGKLTDTQYF TGTGCCAGCCCCGGGACTAGCGGGAAATTAACAGATACGCAGTATTTT
TRBJ2-3 NA TRBV10-3 TRBD2 CATIEAIGTSLNSDTQYF TGTGCCACCATCGAGGCCATCGGGACTAGCTTGAACTCAGATACGCAGTATTTT
TRBJ2-7 once TRBV6-5 NA CASTGGTRLVYEQYF TGTGCCAGCACCGGAGGGACAAGACTAGTCTACGAGCAGTACTTC
TRBJ2-1 NA TRBV5-1 NA CASSLGGYNEQFF TGCGCCAGCAGCTTAGGGGGGTACAATGAGCAGTTCTTC
TRBJ2-7 NA TRBV7-9 NA CASSLAGPSYEQYF TGTGCCAGCAGCTTAGCGGGGCCCTCCTACGAGCAGTACTTC
TRBJ1-1 NA TRBV4-2 NA CASSLKDRNTEAFF TGTGCCAGCAGCCTTAAAGACAGGAACACTGAAGCTTTCTTT
TRBJ2-1 NA TRBV27 NA CASSFGVINEQFF TGTGCCAGCAGTTTTGGGGTTATCAATGAGCAGTTCTTC
TRBJ2-7 NA TRBV30 TRBD2 CAWIPAGAYEQYF TGTGCCTGGATCCCCGCGGGAGCCTACGAGCAGTACTTC
TRBJ2-7 NA TRBV7-9 TRBD2 CASSLATGTSGIYEQYF TGTGCCAGCAGCTTAGCTACCGGGACTAGCGGGATCTACGAGCAGTACTTC
TRBJ1-5 NA TRBV19 NA CASSTGGIQPQHF TGTGCCAGTAGTACGGGGGGGATTCAGCCCCAGCATTTT
TRBJ2-1 few TRBV7-9 NA CASSSPQDSAYNEQFF TGTGCCAGCAGCTCCCCGCAAGACTCCGCGTACAATGAGCAGTTCTTC
TRBJ2-7 NA TRBV13 NA CASSPLLALEQYF TGTGCCAGCAGCCCGCTACTAGCCCTCGAGCAGTACTTC
TRBJ2-1 NA TRBV14 TRBD2 CASSPLGLADNEQFF TGTGCCAGCAGCCCCCTGGGACTAGCTGACAATGAGCAGTTCTTC
TRBJ1-1 NA TRBV10-3 NA CAISPSRTEAFF TGTGCCATCAGCCCTAGTCGCACTGAAGCTTTCTTT
TRBJ2-7 NA TRBV5-5 NA CASSLSQGGYEQYF TGTGCCAGCAGCTTGAGTCAGGGCGGGTACGAGCAGTACTTC
TRBJ2-3 NA TRBV10-3 NA CAITVSPHTDTQYF TGTGCCATAACGGTTAGCCCGCACACAGATACGCAGTATTTT
TRBJ2-7 once TRBV6-1 TRBD1 CASSDYRGSYEQYF TGTGCCAGCAGTGACTACAGGGGTAGCTACGAGCAGTACTTC
TRBJ2-1 NA TRBV28 NA CASSHPGERSNEQFF TGTGCCAGCAGTCACCCTGGAGAACGTTCTAATGAGCAGTTCTTC
TRBJ2-6 NA TRBV27 NA CASSSSTGANVLTF TGTGCCAGCAGTTCCTCTACTGGGGCCAACGTCCTGACTTTC
TRBJ2-2 NA TRBV9 NA CASSAGRTTENTGELFF TGTGCCAGCAGCGCAGGGCGGACTACCGAGAACACCGGGGAGCTGTTTTTT
TRBJ2-2 few TRBV13 TRBD2 CASSNLAGVNTGELFF TGTGCCAGCAGCAATCTAGCGGGAGTCAACACCGGGGAGCTGTTTTTT
TRBJ2-7 NA TRBV7-8 TRBD1 CASSFRDSGFYEQYF TGTGCCAGCAGCTTTCGGGACAGTGGGTTCTACGAGCAGTACTTC
TRBJ2-2 once TRBV7-9 NA CASSVRVGATGELFF TGTGCCAGCAGCGTTAGGGTAGGGGCGACCGGGGAGCTGTTTTTT
TRBJ2-1 NA TRBV7-8 NA CASSLGVMEPGEQFF TGTGCCAGCAGCTTAGGAGTAATGGAGCCAGGAGAGCAGTTCTTC
TRBJ2-1 NA TRBV14 TRBD2 CASSPLGREDEQFF TGTGCCAGCAGCCCCCTCGGGCGGGAGGATGAGCAGTTCTTC
TRBJ1-1 NA TRBV9 NA CASSVEGREAFF TGTGCCAGCAGCGTAGAAGGGCGAGAAGCTTTCTTT
TRBJ2-5 NA TRBV19 TRBD2 CASSIGTSGPLGGETQYF TGTGCCAGTAGTATCGGGACTAGCGGCCCGCTAGGGGGGGAGACCCAGTACTTC
TRBJ2-7 NA TRBV28 TRBD1 CASSGQNYEQYF TGTGCCAGTTCGGGACAGAACTACGAGCAGTACTTC
TRBJ2-1 NA TRBV27 NA CASSLGYNEQFF TGTGCCAGCAGTCTGGGATACAATGAGCAGTTCTTC
TRBJ2-7 NA TRBV5-4 TRBD2 CASSEAVAGALGDEQYF TGTGCCAGCAGCGAGGCGGTAGCGGGAGCCTTAGGAGACGAGCAGTACTTC
TRBJ1-1 NA TRBV10-3 TRBD1 CATLDEGGLNTEAFF TGTGCCACGCTAGATGAAGGGGGCTTGAACACTGAAGCTTTCTTT
TRBJ2-5 NA TRBV27 NA CASSRYSGNQETQYF TGTGCCAGCTCTAGGTATTCAGGGAATCAAGAGACCCAGTACTTC
TRBJ1-1 NA TRBV19 NA CASSIVENTEAFF TGTGCCAGTAGTATCGTGGAGAACACTGAAGCTTTCTTT
TRBJ2-7 NA TRBV6-1 TRBD2 CASSEALAGVREQYF TGTGCCAGCAGTGAAGCACTAGCGGGAGTGAGGGAGCAGTACTTC
TRBJ1-2 NA TRBV6-7 TRBD1 CASSIRGSGYTF TGTGCCAGCAGTATCAGGGGGAGTGGCTACACCTTC
TRBJ2-7 NA TRBV6-5 TRBD2 CASSSGGHSYEQYF TGTGCCAGCAGTTCGGGGGGGCATAGCTACGAGCAGTACTTC
TRBJ1-1 once TRBV18 NA CASSPPKIGDTEAFF TGTGCCAGCTCACCACCGAAGATCGGGGACACTGAAGCTTTCTTT
TRBJ2-7 NA TRBV18 NA CASSPGGPVYEQYF TGTGCCAGCTCACCAGGGGGCCCCGTATACGAGCAGTACTTC
TRBJ2-7 NA TRBV27 NA CASSPRIYLDYEQYF TGTGCCAGCAGTCCACGGATTTACCTGGACTACGAGCAGTACTTC
TRBJ2-5 NA TRBV7-9 NA CASSAPQSRETQYF TGTGCCAGCAGCGCCCCCCAGAGTAGGGAGACCCAGTACTTC
TRBJ2-7 NA TRBV6-5 NA CASKNSPYEQYF TGTGCCAGCAAGAACAGTCCCTACGAGCAGTACTTC
TRBJ1-2 NA TRBV5-5 TRBD1 CASSPGTGGIYGYTF TGTGCCAGCAGCCCCGGGACAGGTGGGATCTATGGCTACACCTTC
TRBJ2-1 NA TRBV29-1 NA CSAEGAGVRDYNEQFF TGCAGCGCCGAGGGGGCGGGAGTACGGGACTACAATGAGCAGTTCTTC